The clone carrying this T cell receptor beta chain occurred a few times. The study drew its donors from healthy HIV-negative adults without recent acute infections or vaccinations. The donors, all of them Caucasian adults, lived in Nashville, Tennessee. The data were taken from a study of shared clonotypes between healthy human individuals. Looking at the study overall: Samples came from two female and a few male donors aged 18 to 49.

Several immunoSEQ plates received, in even portions, the genomic DNA of each subset. Clones were read by immunoSEQ multiplex PCR, and TCRdb kept only the in-frame ones, dropping some. The sample has about 450,000 clones, less than 80% seen once. The specimen sequenced was PBMCs. This TCR was sampled from a woman in her thirties or forties in good health. Some clones in this sample may be carry-over from other donors' samples.

CDR3 sequence reads: CASSEFYEQYF. The CDR3 nucleotides read TGTGCCAGCAGCGAATTTTACGAGCAGTACTTC. The rearrangement uses TRBV28 and TRBJ2-7; no reliable D call. This CDR3 contains 11 residues. V lost 6 bases and J 4 bases, leaving 7 bases between the germline ends. CDR1 is MDHEN and CDR2 is SYDVKM in the germline V gene.